The 23 T cell receptor beta chains below all came from one sample that was sequenced in a study of memory CD4+ T cells and cytomegalovirus serostatus. Single viable CD3+CD4+CD8-CD45RO+ cells were sorted as the memory CD4+ T cells. Measured with immunoSEQ multiplex PCR; TCRdb has only the in-frame clones, and not every one. The table has tens of thousands of clones, around 80% seen once; the top ten hold roughly 0.84%. The sequencing input was memory CD4+ T cells from blood. All receptors derive from an adult in good health and CMV-seronegative.

The chain recombines TRBV6-4 with TRBJ2-7, with D perhaps being TRBD1 or TRBD2 (5 bases each). Trimming took off 4 bases at V and 3 bases at J, with 16 bases between the two ends. The germline gives CDR1 MRHNA, CDR2 SNTAGT. CDR3 length: 15 residues. The CDR3 DNA reads TGTGCCAGCAGTGTACCGGACCGGGACCTCTACGAGCAGTACTTC. This codes for CASSVPDRDLYEQYF.

The V gene is TRBV5-6, the J gene TRBJ1-3; the D is unclear. Germline V gene sequence: CDR1 SGHDT, CDR2 YYEEEE. This CDR3 comprises 15 residues. V shed 1 base and J shed 0 bases, with 8 bases lying between them. The CDR3 loop is CASSLMAGSGNTIYF. The DNA for the CDR3 is TGTGCCAGCAGCTTGATGGCGGGCTCTGGAAACACCATATATTTT.

The chain employs TRBV2 and TRBJ2-2; D perhaps matches TRBD1 (5 bases). Germline loops: CDR1 SNHLY, CDR2 FYNNEI. Trimming pared 2 bases from V and 6 bases from J, leaving 10 bases between. The CDR3 is made up of 14 amino acids. In nucleotides, the CDR3 is TGTGCCAGCAGTGAAATGGACAACTCCGGGGAGCTGTTTTTT. It is translated as CASSEMDNSGELFF.

Only one count was recorded for this clone. The chain carries TRBV5-6 and TRBJ1-2; possibly TRBD1 for D (6 bases). The length of the CDR3 is 15 residues. V was trimmed by 1 base and J by 7 bases, leaving 17 bases between them. Germline CDR1 SGHDT, CDR2 YYEEEE. CDR3 amino acids: CASSLSVGGARGYTF. The CDR3 nucleotides are TGTGCCAGCAGCTTGTCCGTCGGGGGGGCCCGTGGCTACACCTTC.

The V call is TRBV7-2, the J call TRBJ2-1; 9 bases are a match to TRBD2. Germline-derived CDR1 and CDR2 are SGHTA and FQGNSA. Trimming removed 2 bases from V and 10 bases from J; junction bases left unmatched: 21. The CDR3 runs 19 residues. The CDR3 sequence: CASSLKLRQLRGGHGEQFF. CDR3 sequence (DNA): TGTGCCAGCAGCTTAAAATTGCGGCAGCTGCGGGGGGGGCATGGGGAGCAGTTCTTC.

This clone has more than one count but fewer than ten. The gene calls are TRBV11-2 and TRBJ2-3; 13 bases fit TRBD2. The germline CDR1 and CDR2 sequences are SGHAT and FQNNGV. V was pared by 5 bases and J by 1 base, with 9 bases of the junction left unmatched. The CDR3 loop spans 18 amino acids. The CDR3 DNA is TGTGCCAGCAGCCCAGGACTAGCGGGGGCCCGCCGCACAGATACGCAGTATTTT. This codes for CASSPGLAGARRTDTQYF.

The rearrangement uses TRBV6-5 and TRBJ2-6; D possibly corresponds to TRBD2 (5 bases). Germline loops: CDR1 MNHEY, CDR2 SVGAGI. V was shortened by 5 bases and J by 2 bases, with 10 bases between the two germline ends. This CDR3 contains 15 residues. CDR3 nucleotide sequence: TGTGCCAGCAGTCATCGGGGAACTGGGGCCAACGTCCTGACTTTC. Its translation is CASSHRGTGANVLTF.

In this sample, this clone turned up once. The chain links TRBV13 to TRBJ2-5, with D tentatively TRBD1 (6 bases). The CDR3 contains 15 residues. The germline V gene has CDR1 PRHDT and CDR2 FYEKMQ (reference sequence). V lost 5 bases, J lost 2 bases, and 15 bases lay in between. CDR3 region: CASSLRIGQQETQYF. The CDR3 DNA follows: TGTGCCAGCAGCCTTAGAATCGGACAGCAAGAGACCCAGTACTTC.

V is TRBV7-8 and J is TRBJ1-1; tentative D call: TRBD1 (5 bases). The CDR3 covers 15 residues. The germline gives CDR1 SGHVS, CDR2 FQNEAQ. V was cut by 4 bases and J by 1 base, with 13 bases left in between. The CDR3 bases are TGTGCCAGCAGCTCCAGGGTCGGGAGGAACACTGAAGCTTTCTTT. It encodes CASSSRVGRNTEAFF.

This chain joins TRBV28 and TRBJ1-2, with D uncertain. This CDR3 contains 13 residues. V was shortened by 2 bases and J by 8 bases, with 12 bases between the two germline ends. Germline V gene lookup returns CDR1 MDHEN and CDR2 SYDVKM. CDR3 bases: TGTGCCAGCAGTTTACCCCAGGCTTGGGGCTACACCTTC. The encoded protein is CASSLPQAWGYTF.

V is TRBV19 and J is TRBJ2-2, with D perhaps TRBD2 (5 bases). V gave up 5 bases and J gave up 0 bases, with 19 bases separating them. Germline V gene sequence: CDR1 LNHDA, CDR2 SQIVND (reference sequence). The CDR3 length is 18 residues. As DNA, the CDR3 is TGTGCCAGTAGTGAAGGCCTAGCCATATTCGCGAACACCGGGGAGCTGTTTTTT. Protein sequence: CASSEGLAIFANTGELFF.

The V call is TRBV9, the J call TRBJ2-3; D is undetermined. The ends were cut back, 0 bases at V and 5 bases at J, with 10 bases in the middle. Per germline, CDR1 SGDLS and CDR2 YYNGEE. The CDR3 is made up of 14 amino acids. The DNA of the CDR3 is TGTGCCAGCAGCGTAGATGTAAGTGGAGATACGCAGTATTTT. This gives the protein CASSVDVSGDTQYF.

This clone came up a few times. The rearrangement uses TRBV5-1 and TRBJ2-3; D call uncertain. Germline V CDR1 and CDR2: SGHRS, YFSETQ. This CDR3 is built from 15 residues. V was trimmed by 0 bases and J by 3 bases, leaving 11 bases between them. CDR3 in DNA: TGCGCCAGCAGCTTGGAAGGCCATCGAACAGATACGCAGTATTTT. Protein sequence: CASSLEGHRTDTQYF.

The J gene is TRBJ2-1, the V gene TRBV6-1; D might be TRBD1 (6 bases). Germline CDR1 reads MNHNS; CDR2 reads SASEGT. The CDR3 contains 14 residues. Trimming cost V 1 base and J 8 bases, with 12 bases left between them. CDR3 bases: TGTGCCAGCAGTGAAGGGGGGCCGGACTATGAGCAGTTCTTC. Its translation: CASSEGGPDYEQFF.

The rearrangement joins TRBV9 to TRBJ2-1; TRBD2 aligns across 7 bases. This CDR3 comprises 14 residues. Germline V CDR1 and CDR2: SGDLS, YYNGEE. With 4 bases clipped from V and 2 bases from J, the junction kept 3 bases outside the gene matches. CDR3 nucleotides: TGTGCCAGCAGCCCAGCGGGGACCTACAATGAGCAGTTCTTC. Amino acids: CASSPAGTYNEQFF. The variable domain in full, completed from reference TRBV9 and TRBJ2-1, reads DSGVTQTPKHLITATGQRVTLRCSPRSGDLSVYWYQQSLDQGLQFLIQYYNGEERAKGNILERFSAQQFPDLHSELNLSSLELGDSALYFCASSPAGTYNEQFFGPGTRLTVL.

V usage is TRBV7-2 and J usage is TRBJ1-6; tentative D call: TRBD1 (5 bases). The CDR3 totals 13 residues. CDR1 is SGHTA and CDR2 is FQGNSA in the germline V gene. Trimming removed 1 base from V and 11 bases from J, with 9 bases in between. CDR3 residues: CASSLGQSPPLHF. CDR3 coding DNA: TGTGCCAGCAGCTTAGGACAGTCGCCACCCCTCCACTTT.

The V call is TRBV6-1, the J call TRBJ2-3; D assignment may be TRBD1 or TRBD2 (5 bases each). Germline V gives CDR1 MNHNS, CDR2 SASEGT. This CDR3 region has 14 residues. V was trimmed by 6 bases and J by 6 bases, leaving 16 bases between them. This chain's CDR3 is CASRGPPKLDTQYF. CDR3 coding DNA: TGTGCCAGCAGGGGACCGCCGAAACTCGATACGCAGTATTTT.

This clone was detected a few times. The chain uses TRBV7-2 and TRBJ1-6; D might be TRBD1 (5 bases). Germline V lookup: CDR1 SGHTA, CDR2 FQGNSA. V lost 5 bases to trimming and J lost 17 bases, with 22 bases between them. This CDR3 is built from 14 residues. DNA for the CDR3: TGTGCCAGCAGCCTGCGGGGGAATGGAATTGGTGTCCACTTT. Its protein product is CASSLRGNGIGVHF.

The rearrangement joins TRBV4-1 to TRBJ2-7; 10 nucleotides align to TRBD1. CDR3 length: 15 amino acids. Germline CDR1 is MGHRA and CDR2 is YSYEKL. The trim removed 3 bases at V and 0 bases at J, leaving 2 bases unmatched. CDR3 sequence (DNA): TGCGCCAGCAGCCAGAGGACAGGGGGCTCCTACGAGCAGTACTTC. The encoded protein is CASSQRTGGSYEQYF.

V is TRBV5-4 and J is TRBJ2-3; D unresolved. The germline V gene encodes CDR1 SGHNT and CDR2 YYREEE (reference sequence). Deletions cut 4 bases from V and 5 bases from J, with 14 bases between. This CDR3 comprises 14 residues. Here the CDR3 DNA reads TGTGCCAGCAGCCGACCGAGTGCCGGAGATACGCAGTATTTT. Protein sequence: CASSRPSAGDTQYF.

The sample holds one count of this clone. This chain connects TRBV6-4 to TRBJ1-2; D gene ambiguous. CDR3 length equals 14 residues. V lost 2 bases and J lost 8, with 15 bases in between. Germline loops: CDR1 MRHNA, CDR2 SNTAGT. Here the CDR3 reads CASSDRRPGEGYTF. CDR3 DNA: TGTGCCAGCAGTGACCGGCGTCCTGGGGAGGGCTACACCTTC.

The chain joins TRBV10-3 to TRBJ1-5; tentatively, D is TRBD1 (6 bases). Trimming took off 0 bases at V and 1 base at J, with 13 bases between the two ends. The CDR3 is 17 residues long. Germline CDR1 is ENHRY and CDR2 is SYGVKD. The CDR3 DNA sequence: TGTGCCATCAGTGAGTCGTGGGGGGCGCGAAGCAATCAGCCCCAGCATTTT. Its protein is CAISESWGARSNQPQHF.

This rearrangement joins TRBV2 to TRBJ1-5; D is possibly TRBD1 (6 bases). This CDR3 comprises 15 residues. V was trimmed by 7 bases and J by 1 base, leaving 14 bases between them. Germline V gene data show CDR1 as SNHLY and CDR2 as FYNNEI. This CDR3 reads CASKRTALSNQPQHF. In DNA, the CDR3 is TGTGCCAGCAAACGGACAGCGCTAAGCAATCAGCCCCAGCATTTT.